This T cell receptor beta chain stems from a study of blood T cells in healthy people across ages. A second PCR, run for roughly 6 to 11 cycles, used a sample-barcoded 5' primer plus a J-beta primer mix. MiXCR, applied by TCRdb to the 5' RACE reads, yields one record per CDR3 protein. This sample has around 650,000 distinct CDR3 sequences; less than 40% occur once, and the top ten carry over 15%. Per the germline V gene, CDR1 is GTSNPN and CDR2 is SVGIG (reference sequence). Trimming removed 4 bases at V and 5 bases at J, with 17 bases between. This CDR3 has 14 residues. V usage is TRBV30 and J usage is TRBJ2-5; tentatively, D is TRBD1 (6 bases). Sequenced material: blood. The TCR comes from a woman aged 80 or over in good health. CDR3 amino acids: CAWNTQGTGETQYF. The CDR3 DNA sequence: TGTGCCTGGAACACACAGGGTACGGGTGAGACCCAGTACTTC.